The rows below give T cell receptor beta chains drawn from one sample of a study of CD8 T cells in ankylosing spondylitis. TCRdb re-analysed the 5' RACE reads in MiXCR, keeping a single row per CDR3 protein. The data show about 280,000 distinct CDR3 sequences, with about 20% seen just once and about 8.2% held by the top ten. Sequencing used blood, either unsorted or a sorted T cell fraction (not recorded which). The receptors derive from a male donor with ankylosing spondylitis or in good health (not recorded which). CDR3s include the opening cysteine and the closing phenylalanine or tryptophan. D genes are given only for firm matches. Expanded clones get a size class; other rows say once, few or many, or leave the size out.

j_call v_call clone_size d_call cdr3_aa cdr3_nt
TRBJ2-1 TRBV6-1 few - CATLRELNYNEQFF TGTGCCACCCTAAGGGAGTTAAACTACAATGAGCAGTTCTTC
TRBJ2-1 TRBV10-3 few TRBD1 CAISGTGGNEQFF TGTGCCATCAGTGGGACAGGGGGCAATGAGCAGTTCTTC
TRBJ1-1 TRBV10-2 - - CASRPTVMNTEAFF TGCGCCAGCAGACCGACAGTGATGAACACTGAAGCTTTCTTT
TRBJ2-3 TRBV20-1 many - CSAQGGSTDTQYF TGCAGTGCTCAAGGGGGTAGCACAGATACGCAGTATTTT
TRBJ2-1 TRBV4-1 - - CASSLKDSRADEQFF TGCGCCAGCAGCCTAAAGGACTCCCGGGCCGATGAGCAGTTCTTC
TRBJ2-3 TRBV5-1 few TRBD2 CASKGTSPDTQYF TGCGCCAGCAAGGGGACTAGCCCAGATACGCAGTATTTT
TRBJ1-2 TRBV5-1 few - CASSLAVGGADYGYTF TGCGCCAGCAGCTTGGCCGTGGGGGGAGCAGATTATGGCTACACCTTC
TRBJ1-5 TRBV28 - TRBD1 CASKSLGQGPDQGQHF TGTGCCAGCAAGAGTCTCGGACAGGGCCCCGATCAGGGCCAGCATTTT
TRBJ2-1 TRBV20-1 few TRBD1 CSARDRGQDYDNEQFF TGCAGTGCTAGAGATCGGGGACAGGACTATGACAATGAGCAGTTCTTC
TRBJ2-4 TRBV5-1 few - CASSLDGAKNIQYF TGCGCCAGCAGCTTGGATGGTGCCAAAAACATTCAGTACTTC
TRBJ2-5 TRBV20-1 few - CSASPPGNYQETQYF TGCAGTGCTAGCCCCCCGGGGAATTATCAAGAGACCCAGTACTTC
TRBJ1-4 TRBV10-3 - TRBD1 CAICRDRGQNEKLFF TGTGCCATCTGCCGGGACAGGGGGCAGAATGAAAAACTGTTTTTT
TRBJ2-2 TRBV12-3/TRBV12-4 few - CASSPRSGGELFF TGTGCCAGCAGCCCACGGTCCGGCGGGGAGCTGTTTTTT
TRBJ2-1 TRBV4-2 - - CASSQVRLDSYNEQFF TGTGCCAGCAGCCAAGTTCGGCTAGATTCTTACAATGAGCAGTTCTTC
TRBJ1-3 TRBV29-1 - - CSVRPSTESRIYF TGCAGCGTTCGCCCCTCGACAGAAAGTCGCATATATTTT
TRBJ2-1 TRBV7-9 - - CASSVRQSRVRNEQFF TGTGCCAGCAGCGTCCGCCAGAGCAGGGTACGCAATGAGCAGTTCTTC
TRBJ1-4 TRBV12-3/TRBV12-4 - - CATNRQNQKLFF TGTGCTACTAACCGACAGAATCAAAAACTGTTTTTT
TRBJ2-1 TRBV6-5 - - CASRGGNEQFF TGTGCCAGCAGGGGGGGAAATGAGCAGTTCTTC
TRBJ2-1 TRBV20-1 few TRBD2 CSARLSGRELEQFF TGCAGTGCTAGGCTAAGCGGGAGGGAGCTTGAGCAGTTCTTC